The 26 T cell receptor beta chains below were found in one sample sequenced in a study of identical twins. Each CDR3 protein gets one entry after TCRdb re-called the 5' RACE reads with MiXCR. This table has about 1.7 million distinct CDR3 sequences, less than 40% appearing once. The sample comprised cord blood. These receptors were obtained from a newborn girl in good health.

The chain uses TRBV5-1 and TRBJ2-5, with D possibly being TRBD2 (5 bases). V lost 5 bases, J lost 5 bases, and 16 bases lay in between. This CDR3 has 14 residues. Germline V gene sequence: CDR1 SGHRS, CDR2 YFSETQ. The CDR3 DNA reads as TGCGCCAGCAGTGTGGGCAGTTCGGGGGAGACCCAGTACTTC. It is translated as CASSVGSSGETQYF.

The chain is built from TRBV20-1 and TRBJ2-5, with D perhaps assigned TRBD1 or TRBD2 (5 bases each). The CDR3 contains 16 residues. Germline loops: CDR1 DFQATT, CDR2 SNEGSKA (reference sequence). The germline V and J ends were trimmed by 6 bases and 11 bases, with 31 bases remaining between them. The CDR3 loop reads CSAPQDQGRWNNEQYF. The CDR3 region has the DNA TGCAGTGCCCCCCAAGATCAGGGACGGTGGAACAATGAGCAGTACTTC.

The V call is TRBV20-1, the J call TRBJ2-5; 13 nucleotides match TRBD2. The J call may be wrong; the DNA end is better matched by TRBJ2-7. CDR3 length: 14 amino acids. Germline CDR1 DFQATT, CDR2 SNEGSKA (reference sequence). CDR3 in DNA: TGCAGTGTTACGACTAGCGGGAGGCCCCACGAGCAGTACTTC. It encodes CSVTTSGRPHEQYF.

A note on this clonotype: This may stem from a read error, because a much larger clone lies one nucleotide away. CDR3 sequence reads: CACSEGLGALADNEQFF. The CDR3 DNA is TGTGCCTGCAGTGAAGGGTTAGGGGCCTTAGCGGACAATGAGCAGTTCTTC. The chain uses TRBV2 and TRBJ2-1, with a possible D match to TRBD2 (6 bases). The germline CDR1 and CDR2 sequences are SNHLY and FYNNEI. The CDR3 is 17 amino acids. Looking up the rest from reference TRBV2 and TRBJ2-1 gives the full variable domain: EPEVTQTPSHQVTQMGQEVILRCVPISNHLYFYWYRQILGQKVEFLVSFYNNEISEKSEIFDDQFSVERPDGSNFTLKIRSTKLEDSAMYFCACSEGLGALADNEQFFGPGTRLTVL.

The table lists this clonotype with a few counts. This rearrangement joins TRBV7-2 to TRBJ2-7; D is undetermined. Trimming removed 3 bases at V and 4 bases at J, with 10 bases between. The CDR3 sequence is 13 residues long. The germline V gene has CDR1 SGHTA and CDR2 FQGNSA. CDR3 loop: CASSFTTEYEQYF. Written as DNA, the CDR3 is TGTGCCAGCAGCTTCACGACGGAATACGAGCAGTACTTC.

V gene TRBV24-1 combines with J gene TRBJ2-1; D gene uncertain. Germline CDR1 and CDR2: KGHDR and SFDVKD. The V end lost 0 bases, the J end lost 1 base, and 6 bases lay between the germline ends. This CDR3 is 15 amino acids long. The CDR3 sequence: CATSDLGNSYNEQFF. The CDR3 DNA reads as TGTGCCACCAGTGATTTGGGAAATTCCTACAATGAGCAGTTCTTC.

The DNA for the CDR3 is TGCAGTGCTAGAGATCTCATTATACACGATGAAAAACTGTTTTTT. As protein: CSARDLIIHDEKLFF. The genes are TRBV20-1 and TRBJ1-4; D remains unclear. This CDR3 spans 15 amino acids. Per the germline V gene, CDR1 is DFQATT and CDR2 is SNEGSKA (reference sequence). V lost 0 bases and J lost 6, with 14 bases in between.

The chain links TRBV2 to TRBJ1-2, with TRBD1 matching over 9 bases. From germline, CDR1 is SNHLY and CDR2 FYNNEI. The CDR3 has 13 amino acids. V was pared by 6 bases and J by 6 bases, with 5 bases of the junction left unmatched. CDR3 nucleotide sequence: TGTGCCAGCAGCATTACAGGGGGCGATGGCTACACCTTC. Translating gives CASSITGGDGYTF.

This clonotype has only a few counts. The chain recombines TRBV7-2 with TRBJ2-7, with D hard to call. Per germline, CDR1 SGHTA and CDR2 FQGNSA. CDR3 size: 15 residues. Trimming took off 6 bases at V and 1 base at J, with 16 bases between the two ends. CDR3 protein: CASRVEFFSSYEQYF. Here the CDR3 DNA reads TGTGCCAGCAGAGTCGAGTTTTTTTCTTCCTACGAGCAGTACTTC.

Worth noting for this clonotype: It may be a read error: a sequence one base away is much more abundant. This chain connects TRBV10-3 to TRBJ2-7, with D tentatively TRBD2 (5 bases). This CDR3 spans 13 amino acids. Germline values: CDR1 ENHRY, CDR2 SYGVKD. In DNA, the CDR3 is TGTACCATCGGTGAGGACGACTACTACGAGCAGTACTTC. It specifies CTIGEDDYYEQYF.

The V gene is TRBV18, the J gene TRBJ1-2, with TRBD1 identical over 9 bases. The CDR3 is 14 amino acids. Germline V lookup: CDR1 KGHSH, CDR2 LQKENI. J lost 5 bases, V lost 6 bases, and 7 bases had no gene match. CDR3 protein: CASSGTGNPYGYTF. The CDR3 DNA follows: TGTGCCAGCTCCGGGACAGGGAACCCGTATGGCTACACCTTC.

This clonotype was observed a handful of times. This CDR3 is CSASPRGGYGYTF. Here the CDR3 DNA reads TGCAGTGCTAGCCCCAGGGGCGGTTATGGCTACACCTTC. The J gene is TRBJ1-2, the V gene TRBV20-1; the D gene is possibly TRBD1 (6 bases). Germline V gene sequence: CDR1 DFQATT, CDR2 SNEGSKA (reference sequence). The CDR3 contains 13 residues. The germline V and J ends were trimmed by 3 bases and 5 bases, with 13 bases remaining between them.

The V and J genes are TRBV11-2 and TRBJ2-1, with D possibly TRBD2 on 6 matching bases. CDR1 SGHAT and CDR2 FQNNGV come from the germline V gene. V lost 5 bases and J 5 bases, leaving 19 bases between the germline ends. The CDR3 runs 16 residues. The CDR3 nucleotides are TGTGCCAGCAGCGTTAGCGGTTTCGCCGGGAACAATGAGCAGTTCTTC. It yields the protein CASSVSGFAGNNEQFF.

The CDR3 DNA reads as TGTGCCAGCAGTATCACCTCGGGGAGGAATCAGCCCCAGCATTTT. It yields the protein CASSITSGRNQPQHF. The V and J genes are TRBV5-6 and TRBJ1-5, with D hard to call. The CDR3 length is 15 residues. V lost 5 bases, J lost 4 bases, and 16 bases lay in between. CDR1 and CDR2 (germline): SGHDT, YYEEEE.

Note on this clonotype: Germline is not matched at one junction end, which may reflect a read error. The chain links TRBV4-2 to TRBJ2-1; a possible D gene is TRBD1 (6 bases). Germline V gene lookup returns CDR1 LGHNA and CDR2 YNFKEQ. The length of the CDR3 is 20 residues. DNA of the CDR3: TGTGCCAGCAGTCAAGGGGGAACGCTTATCGGGCGATCCTCCTACAATGAGCAGTTCTTC. Encoded protein: CASSQGGTLIGRSSYNEQFF.

This clonotype was counted a few times. The chain combines TRBV7-2 with TRBJ2-3, with TRBD2 identical over 7 bases. Germline V lookup: CDR1 SGHTA, CDR2 FQGNSA. Trimming at V came to 1 base and at J to 2 bases, leaving 9 bases not matched to a gene. CDR3 length: 17 amino acids. CDR3 nucleotide sequence: TGTGCCAGCAGCTTAGACCGGCTCGGGAGGCCCACAGATACGCAGTATTTT. Its protein product is CASSLDRLGRPTDTQYF.

The J gene is TRBJ2-7, the V gene TRBV12-3 or TRBV12-4; 16 bases are shared with TRBD2. V trimming: 3 bases; J trimming: 7 bases; junction bases outside the gene matches: 12. This CDR3 comprises 18 residues. The CDR3 sequence: CASSFSTRGLAGGLEQYF. DNA for the CDR3: TGTGCCAGCAGTTTTTCCACAAGGGGACTAGCGGGAGGGCTAGAGCAGTACTTC.

Only a few counts were recorded for this clonotype. V usage is TRBV28 and J usage is TRBJ2-4; 8 bases agree with TRBD2. Germline V lookup: CDR1 MDHEN, CDR2 SYDVKM. J gave up 3 bases and V 6 bases, and 4 bases lay outside the gene matches. The CDR3 has 14 amino acids. CDR3 sequence: CASRLTSVKNIQYF. The CDR3 DNA is TGTGCCAGCAGGCTGACTAGCGTCAAAAACATTCAGTACTTC.

This clonotype was picked up a small number of times. Compared with germline, one end of the junction differs, possibly owing to a read error. This chain uses TRBV6-6 with TRBJ1-6; D remains unclear. Per the germline V gene, CDR1 is MNHNY and CDR2 is SVGAGI (reference sequence). This CDR3 has 15 amino acids. As DNA, the CDR3 is TGTGCCAGCAGTTACTCGATGTCAGTGCGGTCACCACTCCACTTT. The encoded protein is CASSYSMSVRSPLHF.

A single count supports this clonotype. The rearrangement uses TRBV7-8 and TRBJ2-3; 7 bases are shared with TRBD2. With V trimmed by 5 bases and J by 5 bases, 13 bases remained unmatched. The CDR3 contains 16 residues. Per germline, CDR1 SGHVS and CDR2 FQNEAQ. The CDR3 nucleotides are TGTGCCAGCAGCCCGCTAGCGGCCCCCACCGGAGATACGCAGTATTTT. Its translation: CASSPLAAPTGDTQYF.

Comments on this clonotype: Germline and junction disagree at one end, which may indicate a read error. The chain recombines TRBV5-1 with TRBJ2-1, with 9 positions matching TRBD1. Germline lookup yields CDR1 SGHRS and CDR2 YFSETQ. The CDR3 extends over 17 amino acids. The CDR3 loop reads CASSLETGTGWYNGQFF. As DNA, the CDR3 is TGCGCCAGCAGCTTGGAGACCGGGACAGGGTGGTACAATGGGCAGTTCTTC.

The V and J genes are TRBV4-2 and TRBJ2-5; tentative D call: TRBD2 (7 bases). The germline gives CDR1 LGHNA, CDR2 YNFKEQ. This CDR3 contains 15 residues. Trimming stripped 5 bases from V and 5 bases from J, with 18 bases between. This chain's CDR3 is CASSSQGGGLETQYF. In DNA, the CDR3 is TGTGCCAGCAGCAGCCAAGGGGGGGGCCTGGAGACCCAGTACTTC.

This clonotype has more than one count but fewer than ten. This chain uses TRBV29-1 with TRBJ2-1; 7 bases fit TRBD1. The trim removed 1 base at V and 6 bases at J, leaving 12 bases unmatched. Looked up from germline, CDR1 is SQVTM and CDR2 is ANQGSEA. The length of the CDR3 is 16 residues. The CDR3 spells CSVEALQGWGVNEQFF. As DNA, the CDR3 is TGCAGCGTTGAAGCCCTACAGGGGTGGGGCGTCAATGAGCAGTTCTTC.

This clonotype was observed many times. CDR3 sequence: CASSLDPPETSYNEQFF. For the CDR3, the DNA is TGTGCCAGCAGCTTAGATCCCCCCGAAACCTCCTACAATGAGCAGTTCTTC. J is TRBJ2-1 and V is TRBV7-2; no reliable D call. This CDR3 is 17 amino acids long. Trimming took off 1 base at V and 0 bases at J, with 13 bases between the two ends. Germline CDR1 reads SGHTA; CDR2 reads FQGNSA. The full variable domain, with the rest looked up from reference TRBV7-2 and TRBJ2-1, is GAGVSQSPSNKVTEKGKDVELRCDPISGHTALYWYRQSLGQGLEFLIYFQGNSAPDKSGLPSDRFSAERTGGSVSTLTIQRTQQEDSAVYLCASSLDPPETSYNEQFFGPGTRLTVL.

This clonotype appeared a few times. The chain links TRBV28 to TRBJ1-1; no definite D call. V lost 2 bases and J 3 bases, leaving 10 bases between the germline ends. Per germline, CDR1 MDHEN and CDR2 SYDVKM. CDR3 length: 14 residues. The CDR3 DNA sequence: TGTGCCAGCAGTTTAAGCTGGGAGGACACTGAAGCTTTCTTT. This gives the protein CASSLSWEDTEAFF. The whole variable domain, remainder taken from reference TRBV28 and TRBJ1-1, is DVKVTQSSRYLVKRTGEKVFLECVQDMDHENMFWYRQDPGLGLRLIYFSYDVKMKEKGDIPEGYSVSREKKERFSLILESASTNQTSMYLCASSLSWEDTEAFFGQGTRLTVV.

The chain recombines TRBV21-1 with TRBJ2-3. TRBV21-1 is shown as a pseudogene. The CDR3 consists of 16 residues. Here the CDR3 DNA reads TGTGCCAGCAACGTTCTTGAACCGACGAGCACAGATACGCAGTATTTT. Translated: CASNVLEPTSTDTQYF.